This T cell receptor (beta chain) is drawn from a study of shared clonotypes between healthy human individuals. With 8 bases removed from V and 9 bases from J, the gap between germline ends came to 15 bases. Germline CDR1 and CDR2: MNHEY and SMNVEV (reference sequence). The CDR3 runs 12 residues. Clones were sequenced by immunoSEQ multiplex PCR, and TCRdb holds only the in-frame ones, with some missing. The sample carries about 580,000 clones, roughly 98% recorded once. Naive CD8 cells lacked CD45RO and underwent positive selection for CCR7, leaving out terminally differentiated effector memory CD45RA+ cells.

Specimen: naive CD8+ T cells sorted from blood. This receptor was identified in a man under 40 in good health. V gene TRBV27 combines with J gene TRBJ2-3, with a weak D call TRBD1 (5 bases). The CDR3 bases are TGTGCCAGCTCGCTCCCTAAGGGGACGCAGTATTTT. It yields the protein CASSLPKGTQYF.